Listed below are T cell receptor beta chains from one sample, sequenced in a study of human T cells and chemical hapten exposure. MiXCR, applied by TCRdb to the RACE reads, yields one record per CDR3 protein. The sample consists of 180,000 or so distinct CDR3 sequences, 13% to 15% of them appearing once. Source: whole blood, taken in connection with sensitization to the hapten diphenylcyclopropenone (DPC). These receptors were taken from a woman aged 25-40 years with alopecia areata. Some clones in this sample may be carry-over from other donors' samples. Each CDR3 is given with its conserved first and last residue. The D gene is left open where the match is weak. Expanded clones get a size class; other rows say once, few or many, or leave the size out.

size,length,V,J,D,CDR3,DNA
few,15,TRBV29-1,TRBJ2-5,TRBD2,CSVERLAGGWETQYF,TGCAGCGTTGAACGACTAGCGGGAGGGTGGGAGACCCAGTACTTC
many,15,TRBV7-3,TRBJ2-5,TRBD2,CASSPYRAGLETQYF,TGTGCCAGCAGCCCCTATCGAGCGGGACTCGAGACCCAGTACTTC
few,14,TRBV28,TRBJ1-4,.,CASNRTPRDEKLFF,TGTGCCAGCAACCGGACACCGAGGGATGAAAAACTGTTTTTT
few,16,TRBV2,TRBJ1-4,TRBD1,CASSPSAGQVDKKLFF,TGTGCCAGCAGTCCATCGGCGGGACAGGTCGATAAAAAACTGTTTTTT
many,13,TRBV11-2,TRBJ1-4,.,CASSGQLNEKLFF,TGTGCCAGCTCCGGACAGCTAAATGAAAAACTGTTTTTT
.,15,TRBV14,TRBJ1-2,.,CASSQDHTANYGYTF,TGTGCCAGCAGCCAAGATCACACAGCTAACTATGGCTACACCTTC
few,13,TRBV30,TRBJ2-2,.,CAWSLTNTGELFF,TGTGCCTGGAGTTTGACGAACACCGGGGAGCTGTTTTTT
.,14,TRBV12-3/TRBV12-4,TRBJ1-1,TRBD1,CASSLVDRATEAFF,TGTGCCAGCAGTTTGGTCGACAGGGCCACTGAAGCTTTCTTT
many,11,TRBV7-8,TRBJ2-5,.,CASSSLGTQYF,TGTGCCAGCAGCTCATTGGGGACCCAGTACTTC
.,17,TRBV13,TRBJ2-3,.,CASSLGSLLRSTDTQYF,TGTGCCAGCAGTCTCGGATCCCTTTTGCGTAGCACAGATACGCAGTATTTT
few,16,TRBV5-5,TRBJ2-2,TRBD1,CASSLRQGKNTGELFF,TGTGCCAGCAGCTTGAGACAGGGGAAAAACACCGGGGAGTTGTTTTTT
.,16,TRBV11-2,TRBJ1-2,.,CASSLGDIGRWDGYTF,TGTGCCAGCAGCTTAGGGGATATTGGGCGTTGGGATGGCTACACCTTC
.,10,TRBV28,TRBJ1-1,.,CASSRVIAFF,TGTGCCAGCAGCCGCGTCATCGCTTTCTTT
few,15,TRBV20-1,TRBJ1-4,.,CSATRSGEGDEKLFF,TGCAGTGCTACTCGCTCAGGGGAGGGAGATGAAAAACTGTTTTTT
few,16,TRBV29-1,TRBJ2-1,.,CSVEEPTGSLNNEQFF,TGCAGCGTTGAAGAGCCGACAGGTTCCCTGAACAATGAGCAGTTCTTC
.,14,TRBV29-1,TRBJ2-1,TRBD1,CSAEDRGGHNEQFF,TGCAGCGCCGAGGACAGGGGAGGCCACAATGAGCAGTTCTTC
many,13,TRBV29-1,TRBJ1-1,TRBD1,CSVGNRGRSAAFF,TGCAGCGTTGGTAACAGGGGGCGATCGGCCGCTTTCTTT
many,16,TRBV18,TRBJ1-4,.,CASSPPDGRGNEKLFF,TGTGCCAGCTCACCCCCTGACGGGCGGGGTAATGAAAAACTGTTTTTT
many,13,TRBV11-3,TRBJ1-3,.,CASSLVSGNTIYF,TGTGCCAGCAGCTTAGTCTCGGGAAACACCATATATTTT
few,15,TRBV7-3,TRBJ1-6,.,CASSLNPRPGSPLHF,TGTGCCAGCAGCTTAAATCCCAGGCCAGGTTCACCCCTCCACTTT
.,12,TRBV20-1,TRBJ2-1,.,CSAIGDFYEQFF,TGCAGTGCCATTGGAGATTTCTATGAGCAGTTCTTC
.,13,TRBV29-1,TRBJ2-1,.,CSALLVGSGEQFF,TGCAGCGCTCTTCTGGTCGGGAGTGGTGAGCAGTTCTTC
.,14,TRBV30,TRBJ2-2,.,CAWSVNLNTGELFF,TGTGCCTGGAGTGTAAACCTGAACACCGGGGAGCTGTTTTTT
.,12,TRBV20-1,TRBJ1-2,.,CSANRANYGYTF,TGCAGTGCCAACAGGGCTAACTATGGCTACACCTTC
.,15,TRBV20-1,TRBJ1-5,.,CSAPRAPTDNQPQHF,TGCAGTGCCCCCCGCGCCCCGACAGATAATCAGCCCCAGCATTTT
few,14,TRBV7-6,TRBJ2-2,.,CASSLGHNTGELFF,TGTGCCAGCAGCTTAGGACACAACACCGGGGAGCTGTTTTTT
.,20,TRBV10-2,TRBJ1-1,.,CASSESVRTKRFFSNTEAFF,TGCGCCAGCAGTGAGTCGGTGAGGACAAAACGTTTCTTCTCCAACACTGAAGCTTTCTTT
.,16,TRBV12-2,TRBJ2-1,.,CASRLPRLLRTNEQFF,TGTGCAAGTCGTTTGCCGAGACTCCTGCGAACCAATGAGCAGTTCTTC
.,15,TRBV18,TRBJ2-3,.,CASSPPGGGADTQYF,TGTGCCAGCTCACCACCAGGTGGAGGGGCAGATACGCAGTATTTT
few,12,TRBV11-3,TRBJ1-1,.,CASSGTGTEAFF,TGTGCCAGCAGCGGGACCGGGACTGAAGCTTTCTTT
many,13,TRBV7-9,TRBJ2-1,.,CASSSPANGEQFF,TGTGCCAGCAGCTCCCCCGCAAATGGTGAGCAGTTCTTC
.,12,TRBV5-6,TRBJ1-3,.,CASSLFGNTIYF,TGTGCCAGCAGCTTGTTCGGAAACACCATATATTTT
few,15,TRBV4-3,TRBJ1-4,.,CASSPRGGVNEKLFF,TGCGCCAGCAGCCCACGGGGGGGCGTTAATGAAAAACTGTTTTTT
.,16,TRBV7-9,TRBJ2-1,TRBD1,CASSKGTGATLDEQFF,TGTGCCAGCAGCAAAGGGACAGGGGCAACATTGGATGAGCAGTTCTTC
many,17,TRBV20-1,TRBJ1-5,TRBD1,CSARETGVRVGNQPQHF,TGCAGTGCTAGGGAGACAGGGGTCAGAGTCGGCAATCAGCCCCAGCATTTT
.,16,TRBV11-2,TRBJ2-1,.,CASSHITGTTYNEQFF,TGTGCCAGCAGCCATATAACCGGGACAACCTACAATGAGCAGTTCTTC
few,14,TRBV6-6,TRBJ1-5,.,CASSDQGSNQPQHF,TGTGCCAGCAGTGACCAAGGTAGCAATCAGCCCCAGCATTTT
few,13,TRBV7-9,TRBJ2-3,.,CASSLARLDTQYF,TGTGCCAGCAGCTTAGCGCGACTAGATACGCAGTATTTT
.,12,TRBV29-1,TRBJ1-1,TRBD1,CSVDTGVPEAFF,TGCAGCGTTGATACAGGGGTCCCTGAAGCTTTCTTT
many,15,TRBV18,TRBJ2-5,.,CASSPRDVAQETQYF,TGTGCCAGCTCACCCCGGGACGTGGCCCAAGAGACCCAGTACTTC